Listed below are T cell receptor beta chains from one sample, sequenced in a study of T cells expressing NK-cell markers. After re-calling the 5' RACE reads, TCRdb lists one entry per CDR3 protein, DNA absent. The table for this sample gives some 150,000 distinct CDR3 sequences. Sequencing was carried out using blood T cells: a sorted CD56 or NKG2C T cell subset, CD4+ or CD8+ T cells, or bulk PBMC T cells (not recorded which). These receptors were obtained from a woman aged 45-60 years in good health. Each CDR3 is given with its conserved first and last residue. A row's size may be missing; if present it is once, few, many or a size class.

TRBJ2-1	TRBV20-1	-	CSARASGGAYNEQFF
TRBJ1-2	TRBV24-1	-	CATSEPGGADGYTF
TRBJ1-5	TRBV24-1	-	CATSESYGTQPQHF
TRBJ2-1	TRBV12-3/TRBV12-4	-	CASSLGGTAYNEQFF
TRBJ2-1	TRBV7-8	-	CASSLAQGLRNEQFF
TRBJ2-1	TRBV6-1	-	CASSVGLAENEQFF
TRBJ2-1	TRBV6-5	-	CASSYQGTREQFF
TRBJ1-5	TRBV15	-	CATSRDYRDSNQPQHF
TRBJ2-1	TRBV29-1	-	CSVVVNDEQFF
TRBJ2-1	TRBV5-1	-	CASSLIPLAGGSDNEQFF
TRBJ2-7	TRBV12-5	-	CASGFPGGEAVQYF
TRBJ2-4	TRBV9	-	CASNRAVSENIQYF
TRBJ2-7	TRBV7-3	-	CASSILAGEAYEQYF
TRBJ2-7	TRBV29-1	-	CSVGAGISYEQYF
TRBJ2-1	TRBV13	-	CASSVAGGEQFF
TRBJ2-5	TRBV11-2	-	CASSLLFLKTQYF
TRBJ1-1	TRBV29-1	-	CSVDLSQLNTEAFF
TRBJ1-3	TRBV30	-	CALAAVTSGNTIYF
TRBJ2-3	TRBV4-1	-	CASSKGSTDTQYF
TRBJ1-3	TRBV20-1	medium-sized	CSARDSGNTIYF
TRBJ1-2	TRBV27	-	CASSLQGTNYGYTF